The 9 T cell receptor beta chains given below trace back to one sample, sequenced in a study of cytomegalovirus exposure and HLA in healthy donors. PCR was performed using 60 Vbeta and 13 Jbeta primers. Sequencing used immunoSEQ multiplex PCR; TCRdb keeps in-frame clones, though not all of them. Of 200,000 or so clones in the sample, 65% to 80% were seen once. The material sequenced was PBMCs. All receptors derive from a man in his fifties in good health and CMV-seronegative.

V and J are TRBV10-1 and TRBJ1-1; TRBD1 might be the D (5 bases). V dropped 5 bases and J dropped 4 bases, with 11 bases sitting between them. The CDR3 spans 13 residues. Per germline, CDR1 WNHNN and CDR2 SYGVQD (reference sequence). CDR3 sequence: CASSPSGGTEAFF. CDR3 DNA: TGCGCCAGCAGTCCCTCCGGGGGCACTGAAGCTTTCTTT.

This clone appeared a single time. The J gene is TRBJ2-3, the V gene TRBV9; TRBD1 aligns across 10 bases. The junction had 6 bases not matched to a gene; V was cut back by 7 bases and J by 4 bases. The germline CDR1 and CDR2 sequences are SGDLS and YYNGEE. This CDR3 spans 14 amino acids. This chain's CDR3 is CASAGTGVSDTQYF. CDR3 nucleotide sequence: TGTGCCAGCGCCGGGACAGGGGTTTCAGATACGCAGTATTTT.

V is TRBV9 and J is TRBJ1-1; possible D gene TRBD1, 5 bases. The CDR3 totals 15 residues. With 1 base removed from V and 1 base from J, the gap between germline ends came to 11 bases. Germline V gene sequence: CDR1 SGDLS, CDR2 YYNGEE. The CDR3 sequence: CASSVNKGSNTEAFF. The DNA of the CDR3 is TGTGCCAGCAGCGTAAACAAGGGGTCGAACACTGAAGCTTTCTTT.

The gene calls are TRBV6-1 and TRBJ2-7; TRBD2 matches 11 bases. CDR3 length equals 14 residues. The V gene's germline CDR1 is MNHNS and CDR2 SASEGT. J gave up 6 bases and V 5 bases, and 6 bases lay outside the gene matches. CDR3 amino acids: CASSIAGGPSEQYF. In nucleotides, the CDR3 is TGTGCCAGCAGTATAGCGGGAGGGCCGAGCGAGCAGTACTTC.

The rearrangement links TRBV6-5 to TRBJ2-5, with 10 bases fitting TRBD2. The CDR3 spans 13 residues. Looked up from germline, CDR1 is MNHEY and CDR2 is SVGAGI. The V and J ends lost 6 bases and 5 bases, in that order; junction bases with no gene match: 3. The CDR3 sequence: CASRQGLAETQYF. The CDR3 DNA is TGTGCCAGCAGACAGGGACTAGCGGAGACCCAGTACTTC.

The V gene is TRBV19, the J gene TRBJ1-2, with D perhaps matching TRBD1 (5 bases). The ends were cut back, 4 bases at V and 0 bases at J, with 18 bases in the middle. This CDR3 is 17 amino acids long. Germline lookup yields CDR1 LNHDA and CDR2 SQIVND (reference sequence). CDR3: CASSTGGGGTTNYGYTF. CDR3 nucleotides: TGTGCCAGTAGTACCGGGGGAGGAGGAACTACTAACTATGGCTACACCTTC. The full variable domain, in which reference TRBV19 and TRBJ1-2 provide the parts outside the CDR3, is DGGITQSPKYLFRKEGQNVTLSCEQNLNHDAMYWYRQDPGQGLRLIYYSQIVNDFQKGDIAEGYSVSREKKESFPLTVTSAQKNPTAFYLCASSTGGGGTTNYGYTFGSGTRLTVV.

The chain links TRBV2 to TRBJ2-1; 8 nucleotides line up with TRBD2. The CDR3 extends over 14 amino acids. CDR1 and CDR2 from the germline V gene are SNHLY and FYNNEI. V lost 6 bases, J lost 6 bases, and 7 bases stayed unmatched. As DNA, the CDR3 is TGTGCCAGCAGGGACCCGGGGGGGGGCAATGAGCAGTTCTTC. This encodes CASRDPGGGNEQFF.

This clone has more than one count but fewer than ten. The rearrangement joins TRBV30 to TRBJ1-4; weak D call: TRBD1 (5 bases). In germline, CDR1 is GTSNPN, CDR2 SVGIG (reference sequence). With 5 bases removed from V and 7 bases from J, the gap between germline ends came to 5 bases. CDR3 length: 10 amino acids. In DNA, the CDR3 is TGTGCCTGGGGGGCTGAAAAACTGTTTTTT. Encoded protein: CAWGAEKLFF.

For the CDR3, the DNA is TGTGCCAGCAGATACGGACAGTCGGCTAATGAAAAACTGTTTTTT. As protein: CASRYGQSANEKLFF. The chain employs TRBV5-4 and TRBJ1-4, with D maybe TRBD1 (6 bases). The V end was cut by 5 bases, the J end by 3 bases, with 14 bases between. The CDR3 runs to 15 residues. Germline V lookup: CDR1 SGHNT, CDR2 YYREEE (reference sequence).